Below, 15 T cell receptor beta chains from the same sample are listed, as sequenced in a study of CD8+CD57+ T cells in acquired aplastic anemia. CDR3 and TCR beta VDJ profiling relied on a genomic DNA template. Each CDR3 protein gets one entry after TCRdb re-called the reads with MiXCR. The data hold approximately 200,000 distinct CDR3 sequences, with approximately 49% observed a single time. Sequencing was done on a sample of sorted CD4+, CD8+, or CD8+CD57+ T cells (not recorded which) from PBMCs. These receptors were taken from a human donor in good health, serving as a control.

This clonotype was counted ten times or more. The chain recombines TRBV4-3 with TRBJ2-2, with 7 bases matching TRBD2. V lost 0 bases, J lost 6 bases, and 4 bases stayed unmatched. The CDR3 spans 15 residues. Looked up from germline, CDR1 is LGHNA and CDR2 is YSLEER. CDR3 DNA: TGCGCCAGCAGCCAAGATCGGGGGGTGCCCGGGGAGCTGTTTTTT. Protein: CASSQDRGVPGELFF.

This clonotype was recorded a few times. The chain has TRBV3-1 and TRBJ2-1; TRBD2 agrees at 11 bases. The V and J ends lost 3 bases and 5 bases, in that order; junction bases with no gene match: 6. The CDR3 spans 16 residues. Germline V CDR1 and CDR2: LGHDT, YNNKEL (reference sequence). The CDR3 DNA reads TGTGCCAGCAGCCATCCCGTAGCGGGGGGGAACAATGAGCAGTTCTTC. Residues: CASSHPVAGGNNEQFF.

Many counts were recorded for this clonotype. The chain employs TRBV6-4 and TRBJ1-6, with unresolved D. This CDR3 contains 13 residues. From germline, CDR1 is MRHNA and CDR2 SNTAGT. Trimming cost V 10 bases and J 7 bases, with 14 bases left between them. The CDR3 DNA reads as TGTGCCACCCCCCCTCCTAGGAATTCACCCCTCCACTTT. Protein product: CATPPPRNSPLHF.

This clonotype was seen many times. The V gene is TRBV12-3 or TRBV12-4, the J gene TRBJ2-3, with 8 positions matching TRBD2. Trimming cost V 3 bases and J 2 bases; bases outside gene matches: 4. The CDR3 sequence is 15 residues long. Here the CDR3 DNA reads TGTGCCAGCAGTTTGGACGGGGGGGCCACAGATACGCAGTATTTT. Translation: CASSLDGGATDTQYF.

This clonotype was seen many times. The chain carries TRBV4-2 and TRBJ1-2; weak D call: TRBD1 (5 bases). The CDR3 has 18 residues. V gave up 6 bases and J gave up 2 bases, with 25 bases separating them. CDR1 is LGHNA, CDR2 YNFKEQ, per germline. The CDR3 here is CASRALLSRQQMNYGYTF. The CDR3 DNA sequence: TGTGCCAGCAGGGCCTTACTTAGTCGACAGCAAATGAACTATGGCTACACCTTC.

The V and J genes are TRBV9 and TRBJ2-5; unclear D gene. The CDR3 is 13 residues long. Trimming removed 0 bases from V and 3 bases from J, with 6 bases in between. Germline values: CDR1 SGDLS, CDR2 YYNGEE. The CDR3: CASSVEGKETQYF. DNA for the CDR3: TGTGCCAGCAGCGTAGAGGGCAAAGAGACCCAGTACTTC. Full variable domain (outside the CDR3, taken from reference TRBV9 and TRBJ2-5): DSGVTQTPKHLITATGQRVTLRCSPRSGDLSVYWYQQSLDQGLQFLIQYYNGEERAKGNILERFSAQQFPDLHSELNLSSLELGDSALYFCASSVEGKETQYFGPGTRLLVL.

In the case of this clonotype: The junction differs from germline at one of its ends, possibly a read error. The CDR3 sequence: CASAIGVGEAFF. CDR3 nucleotide sequence: TGTGCCAGCGCTATTGGGGTTGGTGAAGCTTTCTTT. This rearrangement joins TRBV5-1 to TRBJ1-1; no firm D call. Germline V gene lookup returns CDR1 SGHRS and CDR2 YFSETQ. The CDR3 is 12 amino acids.

The V gene is TRBV19, the J gene TRBJ1-3; D possibly corresponds to TRBD1 (5 bases). The CDR3 is 16 amino acids. Germline CDR1 is LNHDA and CDR2 is SQIVND (reference sequence). Trimming pared 3 bases from V and 8 bases from J, leaving 20 bases between. The CDR3 reads CASSMTVTNYGYTIYF. DNA of the CDR3: TGTGCCAGTAGTATGACAGTCACTAACTATGGCTACACCATATATTTT.

The chain carries TRBV15 and TRBJ1-1; D ambiguous. This CDR3 contains 15 residues. Germline assignment: CDR1 LNHNV and CDR2 YYDKDF (reference sequence). V gave up 3 bases and J gave up 1 base, with 12 bases separating them. This CDR3 is CATSRGLGGNTEAFF. CDR3 DNA: TGTGCCACCAGCAGGGGGTTAGGCGGGAACACTGAAGCTTTCTTT.

This clonotype occurred many times. The rearrangement links TRBV6-5 to TRBJ1-2; 7 bases are shared with TRBD1. V was pared by 3 bases and J by 3 bases, with 7 bases of the junction left unmatched. The germline V gene encodes CDR1 MNHEY and CDR2 SVGAGI. This CDR3 has 15 residues. For the CDR3, the DNA is TGTGCCAGCAGTTATTCGACAGGGTTAGACTATGGCTACACCTTC. Residues: CASSYSTGLDYGYTF.

The CDR3 DNA is TGCAGTGCTAATACAGGAAGAGAAAAACTGTTTTTT. It yields the protein CSANTGREKLFF. The chain has TRBV20-1 and TRBJ1-4, with a possible D match to TRBD1 (5 bases). Germline V gene sequence: CDR1 DFQATT, CDR2 SNEGSKA (reference sequence). Trimming cost V 4 bases and J 8 bases, with 11 bases left between them. The CDR3 totals 12 residues.

This clonotype was recorded many times. This rearrangement joins TRBV7-2 to TRBJ2-1; 13 nucleotides match TRBD2. Trimming took 3 bases from V and 8 from J; bases not matched to a gene: 4. The CDR3 covers 15 residues. CDR1 SGHTA and CDR2 FQGNSA come from the germline V gene. The CDR3 coding sequence is TGTGCCAGCAGCTTTCCGGGACTAGCGGGGTATGAGCAGTTCTTC. Protein sequence: CASSFPGLAGYEQFF.

There are many counts of this clonotype. The V and J genes are TRBV7-2 and TRBJ2-7; tentative D call: TRBD2 (5 bases). With 1 base removed from V and 2 bases from J, the gap between germline ends came to 12 bases. Germline CDR1 and CDR2: SGHTA and FQGNSA. The CDR3 sequence is 15 residues long. This CDR3 reads CASSLVRGSPYEQYF. The DNA for the CDR3 is TGTGCCAGCAGCTTAGTGAGAGGGAGCCCCTACGAGCAGTACTTC.

The chain is built from TRBV6-5 and TRBJ2-2, with 13 bases matching TRBD2. The V segment lost 6 bases and the J segment 2 bases; nucleotides outside the gene matches: 3. Germline assignment: CDR1 MNHEY and CDR2 SVGAGI. The CDR3 has 16 residues. The CDR3 protein is CASRLAGGRNTGELFF. CDR3 nucleotides: TGTGCCAGCAGACTAGCGGGGGGGCGAAACACCGGGGAGCTGTTTTTT.

A remark on this clonotype: The CDR3 ends on some other residue instead of the conserved phenylalanine or tryptophan, so this is likely a read error. The DNA is left out, because the CDR3 cannot be placed on it with certainty; the CDR3 is given as TCRdb lists it. The chain links TRBV19 to TRBJ1-1; the DNA was not compared with TRBD1, the D call given in the table. The CDR3 has 8 residues if both end residues are counted. Per germline, CDR1 LNHDA and CDR2 SQIVND (reference sequence). The CDR3 loop reads CASSIGDP.